These 2 T cell receptor beta chains came from one sample sequenced in a study of cytomegalovirus exposure and HLA in healthy donors. A multiplex PCR was run with 60 Vbeta primers and 13 Jbeta primers. TCRdb's copy holds only in-frame clones and misses some; the assay was immunoSEQ multiplex PCR. Of some 190,000 clones listed, approximately 9.5% are singletons. The source material was PBMCs. Receptors originate from a woman in her 30s in good health and CMV-seropositive.

The sample holds a few counts of this clone. The chain couples TRBV2 to TRBJ1-2; 8 nucleotides match TRBD1. From germline, CDR1 is SNHLY and CDR2 FYNNEI. Unmatched junction bases numbered 13, after V lost 5 bases and J lost 8 bases. The CDR3 contains 15 residues. DNA of the CDR3: TGTGCCAGCAGTCTCGCCCCCCAGGGGGCTAGGGGCTACACCTTC. This translates into CASSLAPQGARGYTF.

The chain recombines TRBV5-1 with TRBJ1-4, with D uncertain. The germline gives CDR1 SGHRS, CDR2 YFSETQ. CDR3 length: 15 amino acids. The germline V and J ends were trimmed by 4 bases and 0 bases, with 10 bases remaining between them. The CDR3 region is CASSTDRSTNEKLFF. The CDR3 DNA reads as TGCGCCAGCAGCACAGACCGATCAACTAATGAAAAACTGTTTTTT.